Presented here are 10 T cell receptor beta chains from one specimen sequenced in a study of cytomegalovirus exposure and HLA in healthy donors. Primers included in the PCR were 60 Vbeta and 13 Jbeta primers. The table came from immunoSEQ multiplex PCR; TCRdb's copy has only in-frame clones and leaves some out. The sample contains around 160,000 clones, roughly 77% of which appear only once. Sequenced sample: PBMCs. Every receptor here comes from a man aged 18 to 30 in good health and CMV-seropositive.

The chain uses TRBV25-1 and TRBJ2-5, with TRBD1 identical over 11 bases. The CDR3 totals 16 residues. The V gene's germline CDR1 is MGHDK and CDR2 SYGVNS. V lost 4 bases and J lost 2; bases outside the gene matches: 6. CDR3 region: CASSAPGQGEQETQYF. In nucleotides, the CDR3 is TGTGCCAGCAGTGCGCCGGGACAGGGGGAGCAAGAGACCCAGTACTTC.

The CDR3 bases are TGTGCCAGCTCCCGAGACAGGGGATTCGAGCCCCAGCATTTT. It is translated as CASSRDRGFEPQHF. J is TRBJ1-5 and V is TRBV18; 8 bases are shared with TRBD1. The CDR3 has 14 amino acids. The V gene end was trimmed by 6 bases and the J gene end by 8 bases; junction bases not matched to a gene: 9. Per the germline V gene, CDR1 is KGHSH and CDR2 is LQKENI.

The rearrangement uses TRBV7-9 and TRBJ1-4, with a weak D call TRBD1 (6 bases). Germline assignment: CDR1 SEHNR and CDR2 FQNEAQ (reference sequence). V was trimmed by 6 bases and J by 1 base, leaving 15 bases between them. There are 16 residues in the CDR3. CDR3 sequence (DNA): TGTGCCAGCAGTCCCAGGGGCGCTGAAACTAATGAAAAACTGTTTTTT. Its translation is CASSPRGAETNEKLFF.

Regarding this clone: Mismatch with germline at one junction end may stem from a read error. V gene TRBV7-7 combines with J gene TRBJ2-1; D is possibly TRBD2 (5 bases). CDR3 length equals 14 residues. Germline V gene data show CDR1 as SSHAT and CDR2 as FNYEAQ (reference sequence). Here the CDR3 reads CASSSILDSDEQFF. The CDR3 coding sequence is TGTGCTAGCAGCTCCATACTAGATTCGGATGAGCAGTTCTTC.

The CDR3 coding sequence is TGCGCCAGCAGCGAGGGACAGGTACAAGAGACCCAGTACTTC. Protein: CASSEGQVQETQYF. The rearrangement uses TRBV5-1 and TRBJ2-5; 8 bases are shared with TRBD1. The germline gives CDR1 SGHRS, CDR2 YFSETQ. J was trimmed by 2 bases and V by 4 bases; bases with no gene match: 4. The CDR3 runs 14 residues.

This clone was counted only a few times. The chain recombines TRBV11-1 with TRBJ2-1, with 7 positions matching TRBD1. The CDR3 totals 14 residues. Trimming removed 1 base from V and 9 bases from J; junction bases left unmatched: 6. Per the germline V gene, CDR1 is SGHAT and CDR2 is FQDESV (reference sequence). The CDR3 spells CASSLGGGDREQFF. CDR3 in DNA: TGTGCCAGCAGCTTAGGAGGGGGCGACCGTGAGCAGTTCTTC.

Only one count was recorded for this clone. This chain uses TRBV15 with TRBJ1-5; D ambiguous. CDR3 size: 13 residues. Germline V lookup: CDR1 LNHNV, CDR2 YYDKDF (reference sequence). V shed 6 bases and J shed 2 bases, with 8 bases lying between them. The CDR3 DNA reads TGTGCCACCAGTGCGGCCGGCAATCAGCCCCAGCATTTT. Residues: CATSAAGNQPQHF.

The chain employs TRBV4-2 and TRBJ2-3; D is unresolved. The CDR3 is 16 residues long. V was cut by 1 base and J by 0 bases, with 11 bases left in between. Germline CDR1 and CDR2: LGHNA and YNFKEQ. CDR3 nucleotides: TGTGCCAGCAGCCAAGTCGCCCTAACTAGCACAGATACGCAGTATTTT. Translated: CASSQVALTSTDTQYF.

The gene calls are TRBV6-1 and TRBJ2-2, with unresolved D. Germline-derived CDR1 and CDR2 are MNHNS and SASEGT. With 8 bases removed from V and 7 bases from J, the gap between germline ends came to 17 bases. CDR3 length equals 14 residues. The CDR3 loop reads CASALSPPGGELFF. The CDR3 nucleotides are TGTGCCAGCGCGCTGAGCCCTCCTGGCGGGGAGCTGTTTTTT.

This clone has a single count. This chain connects TRBV18 to TRBJ1-1; maybe TRBD1 (6 bases). This CDR3 spans 14 amino acids. Per the germline V gene, CDR1 is KGHSH and CDR2 is LQKENI. V was trimmed by 5 bases and J by 2 bases, leaving 12 bases between them. CDR3 residues: CASSYQGSNTEAFF. For the CDR3, the DNA is TGTGCCAGCTCATATCAGGGGTCAAACACTGAAGCTTTCTTT.